Below, 11 T cell receptor beta chains from the same sample are listed, as sequenced in a study of shared T cell receptors in the human thymus. Using immunoSEQ multiplex PCR, the repertoire was profiled, and TCRdb retains in-frame clones only, with some absent. The table shows more than 300,000 clones, with around 93% occurring only once. Material: thymocytes. Every receptor here comes from a human donor.

The chain is built from TRBV7-6 and TRBJ2-6; TRBD1 is a possible D gene (5 bases). Per germline, CDR1 SGHVS and CDR2 FNYEAQ. Trimming left V 1 base short and J 0 bases short, with 13 bases between. The CDR3 sequence is 18 residues long. The chain's CDR3 is CASSLGRRAVSGANVLTF. DNA for the CDR3: TGTGCCAGCAGCTTAGGACGCAGGGCGGTCTCTGGGGCCAACGTCCTGACTTTC.

This sequence joins TRBV5-4 and TRBJ2-5, with TRBD1 matching 10 bases. Judging by the DNA end, TRBJ2-7 fits better; the J call may be wrong. There are 17 residues in the CDR3. CDR1 is SGHNT and CDR2 is YYREEE in the germline V gene (reference sequence). The CDR3 DNA is TGTGCCAGCAGCCAATTCAAAGCGGACAGGGGGGTTTACGAGCAGTACTTC. This codes for CASSQFKADRGVYEQYF.

This chain joins TRBV11-2 and TRBJ2-7; no definite D call. Germline CDR1 and CDR2: SGHAT and FQNNGV. V was clipped by 5 bases and J by 7 bases, with 18 bases between them. The CDR3 contains 14 residues. CDR3 in amino acids: CASSKESVTNEQYF. The DNA of the CDR3 is TGTGCCAGCAGCAAGGAATCCGTAACTAATGAGCAGTACTTC.

The CDR3 here is CASSFGHWVGGHGSNQPQHF. CDR3 nucleotides: TGTGCCAGCAGTTTTGGCCATTGGGTGGGGGGACACGGGAGCAATCAGCCCCAGCATTTT. The chain links TRBV28 to TRBJ1-5; possibly TRBD1 for D (6 bases). CDR3 length: 20 amino acids. CDR1 is MDHEN, CDR2 SYDVKM, per germline. V lost 3 bases and J 1 base, leaving 25 bases between the germline ends.

The chain carries TRBV7-2 and TRBJ2-1; 8 positions match TRBD2. From germline, CDR1 is SGHTA and CDR2 FQGNSA. V lost 4 bases to trimming and J lost 7 bases; unmatched junction nucleotides: 9. This CDR3 region has 15 residues. DNA of the CDR3: TGTGCCAGCAGCTCAGCGGGAGTGAGGGGGAATGAGCAGTTCTTC. Protein product: CASSSAGVRGNEQFF.

CDR3 DNA sequence: TGTGCCAGCAGCTTAGCCGCGGGCCCCACCTACGAGCAGTACTTC. This encodes CASSLAAGPTYEQYF. The rearrangement uses TRBV11-2 and TRBJ2-7, with a possible D match to TRBD2 (5 bases). There are 15 residues in the CDR3. Germline CDR1 SGHAT, CDR2 FQNNGV. The V end was cut by 1 base, the J end by 2 bases, with 12 bases between.

The chain is built from TRBV30 and TRBJ2-2; D unclear. Germline V gene sequence: CDR1 GTSNPN, CDR2 SVGIG (reference sequence). The CDR3 has 15 amino acids. V dropped 3 bases and J dropped 1 base, with 12 bases sitting between them. CDR3 coding DNA: TGTGCCTGGAGAGGGTTAATAGGGAACACCGGGGAGCTGTTTTTT. Translation: CAWRGLIGNTGELFF.

The V call is TRBV9, the J call TRBJ2-5; 10 positions match TRBD2. The germline V gene has CDR1 SGDLS and CDR2 YYNGEE. V dropped 3 bases and J dropped 3; count of bases not matched to a gene: 11. The CDR3 is 17 amino acids. The CDR3 sequence is CASSEGVRLAGEETQYF. Written as DNA, the CDR3 is TGTGCCAGCAGCGAGGGGGTAAGGCTAGCGGGAGAAGAGACCCAGTACTTC.

The sample holds one count of this clone. The chain joins TRBV4-2 to TRBJ2-3; 10 bases are a match to TRBD2. V trimming: 0 bases; J trimming: 3 bases; junction bases outside the gene matches: 9. The CDR3 has 18 residues. The germline V gene encodes CDR1 LGHNA and CDR2 YNFKEQ. The CDR3 nucleotides read TGTGCCAGCAGCCAAGAGCCTAGCGGGAGTACTGAGACAGATACGCAGTATTTT. Protein product: CASSQEPSGSTETDTQYF.

The chain uses TRBV30 and TRBJ1-2, with D hard to call. CDR1 is GTSNPN, CDR2 SVGIG, per germline (reference sequence). The CDR3 is 14 amino acids. The V end was cut by 0 bases, the J end by 12 bases, with 20 bases between. CDR3 protein: CAWSVNPPRGSNTF. The CDR3 nucleotides are TGTGCCTGGAGTGTAAACCCCCCGAGAGGGTCTAACACCTTC.

The CDR3 region has the DNA TGTGCCAGCAGTCCTGGCCCCGGGACGGCGCGTCAGACCTACGAGCAGTACTTC. It is translated as CASSPGPGTARQTYEQYF. The chain links TRBV27 to TRBJ2-7, with D perhaps being TRBD1 or TRBD2 (5 bases each). The germline CDR1 and CDR2 sequences are MNHEY and SMNVEV (reference sequence). V was cut by 5 bases and J by 2 bases, with 25 bases left in between. CDR3 length: 18 amino acids.